This T cell receptor (beta chain) was documented in a study of identifying expanded T cells in peripheral blood. Study-wide points: Clone count variance between approximately two-week samples rose with total template count. Technical replicates showed about 1.2 changed clones; approximately 2 weeks about 16.4; four weeks 19.

Clones were sequenced by immunoSEQ multiplex PCR, and TCRdb holds only the in-frame ones, with some missing. The profile shows about 80,000 clones, roughly 90% of them singletons. The germline gives CDR1 SNHLY, CDR2 FYNNEI. The CDR3 is 14 residues long. The trim removed 7 bases at V and 6 bases at J, leaving 8 bases unmatched. Collection occurred without any documented infections or immune events in donors. Comments on this clone: The antigen is undetermined.

This sequence joins TRBV2 and TRBJ2-7; TRBD1 matches 11 bases. The receptor was isolated from a person between 18 and 75 years old in good health. The sequencing input was blood. The CDR3 coding sequence is TGTGCCAGCACCAAGCCGGGACAGGGGGGCGAGCAGTACTTC. Residues: CASTKPGQGGEQYF.